The 18 T cell receptor beta chains in this list originate from one sample, sequenced in a study of blood T cell repertoires in COVID-19. Assay: immunoSEQ multiplex PCR; the TCRdb copy retains only in-frame clones and omits some. The repertoire holds fewer than 300,000 clones, just over 90% seen once, with 2.2% in the top ten. The sequenced material came from peripheral blood. These receptor sequences come from a woman aged 30 to 39 with COVID-19, enrolled during active disease.

CDR3 nucleotides: TGTGCCAGCAGCTCGAGAGTGACAGGGGGCCTCTACGAGCAGTACTTC. This translates into CASSSRVTGGLYEQYF. The V and J genes are TRBV7-9 and TRBJ2-7, with TRBD1 identical over 10 bases. Germline V gene data show CDR1 as SEHNR and CDR2 as FQNEAQ (reference sequence). The CDR3 length is 16 residues. V lost 4 bases, J lost 3 bases, and 9 bases stayed unmatched.

V gene TRBV6-5 combines with J gene TRBJ2-6; D gene ambiguous. Trimming left V 5 bases short and J 2 bases short, with 10 bases between. CDR1 and CDR2 from the germline V gene are MNHEY and SVGAGI. The CDR3 length is 15 residues. The chain's CDR3 is CASSRPGTGANVLTF. DNA of the CDR3: TGTGCCAGCAGTCGGCCAGGTACTGGGGCCAACGTCCTGACTTTC.

The V gene is TRBV27, the J gene TRBJ2-3, with a weak D call TRBD2 (7 bases). The CDR3 is 19 amino acids. CDR1 is MNHEY, CDR2 SMNVEV, per germline (reference sequence). The V end lost 1 base, the J end lost 1 base, and 21 bases lay between the germline ends. CDR3 in amino acids: CASSLYRTSQAGGTDTQYF. In DNA, the CDR3 is TGTGCCAGCAGTTTATACCGGACTAGTCAGGCAGGGGGCACAGATACGCAGTATTTT.

This clone was detected only once. This chain links TRBV18 with TRBJ1-1; 10 nucleotides agree with TRBD1. Germline CDR1 KGHSH, CDR2 LQKENI. CDR3 length: 14 residues. J lost 1 base, V lost 5 bases, and 1 base had no gene match. The CDR3 protein is CASSRQGANTEAFF. In nucleotides, the CDR3 is TGTGCCAGCTCAAGACAGGGGGCGAACACTGAAGCTTTCTTT.

The rearrangement uses TRBV12-5 and TRBJ2-7, with TRBD2 identical over 7 bases. The CDR3 is 13 residues long. With 1 base clipped from V and 3 bases from J, the junction kept 0 bases outside the gene matches. Germline CDR1 reads LGHNT; CDR2 reads FRNRAP. The CDR3 reads CASGLASGYEQYF. The CDR3 DNA is TGTGCTAGTGGTTTGGCTAGCGGCTACGAGCAGTACTTC.

This clone occurred once. This chain joins TRBV28 and TRBJ1-1; D call uncertain. The V end was cut by 2 bases, the J end by 4 bases, with 11 bases between. Germline CDR1 MDHEN, CDR2 SYDVKM. The CDR3 has 14 residues. CDR3 in DNA: TGTGCCAGCAGTTTAGAGGGATTATTCACTGAAGCTTTCTTT. Its translation: CASSLEGLFTEAFF. The full variable domain, rest sourced from reference TRBV28 and TRBJ1-1, is DVKVTQSSRYLVKRTGEKVFLECVQDMDHENMFWYRQDPGLGLRLIYFSYDVKMKEKGDIPEGYSVSREKKERFSLILESASTNQTSMYLCASSLEGLFTEAFFGQGTRLTVV.

The chain recombines TRBV10-3 with TRBJ1-6, with 8 bases matching TRBD1. The CDR3 contains 13 residues. Germline V gene lookup returns CDR1 ENHRY and CDR2 SYGVKD. After removal of 9 bases from V and 10 bases from J, the junction contained 8 bases not matched to a gene. CDR3 loop: CAIKGQEGSPLHF. The CDR3, as DNA: TGTGCCATTAAGGGACAGGAGGGGTCACCCCTCCACTTT.

This chain connects TRBV5-6 to TRBJ1-6, with a weak D call TRBD1 (5 bases). CDR1 is SGHDT and CDR2 is YYEEEE in the germline V gene. Trimming took 2 bases from V and 7 from J, leaving 13 bases between them. The CDR3 spans 15 residues. CDR3 region: CASSFGGAGNSPLHF. DNA for the CDR3: TGTGCCAGCAGCTTCGGAGGGGCGGGGAATTCACCCCTCCACTTT.

This chain links TRBV27 with TRBJ1-4; 7 bases fit TRBD1. Trimming cost V 5 bases and J 4 bases; bases outside gene matches: 7. Looked up from germline, CDR1 is MNHEY and CDR2 is SMNVEV (reference sequence). The CDR3 has 15 amino acids. This CDR3 reads CASSHRDSYNEKLFF. DNA of the CDR3: TGTGCCAGCAGTCATCGGGACAGCTATAATGAAAAACTGTTTTTT.

J is TRBJ1-2 and V is TRBV7-9, with a weak D call TRBD1 (5 bases). The germline V and J ends were trimmed by 1 base and 8 bases, with 23 bases remaining between them. Per the germline V gene, CDR1 is SEHNR and CDR2 is FQNEAQ (reference sequence). The CDR3 is 17 residues long. CDR3 coding DNA: TGTGCCAGCAGCTTAGGTGGGGCAGGGTCGTTCGAACTCGGCTACACCTTC. It yields the protein CASSLGGAGSFELGYTF.

The V gene is TRBV11-3, the J gene TRBJ1-1; 7 bases are a match to TRBD1. This CDR3 comprises 13 residues. Trimming at V came to 5 bases and at J to 10 bases, leaving 10 bases not matched to a gene. CDR1 SGHNT and CDR2 YENEEA come from the germline V gene. The CDR3 DNA sequence: TGTGCCAGCAGCCCAGACTCGACAGGGCGAGCTTTCTTT. It specifies CASSPDSTGRAFF.

J is TRBJ2-7 and V is TRBV7-9; tentative D call: TRBD1 (6 bases). Trimming removed 5 bases from V and 3 bases from J, with 17 bases in between. The germline CDR1 and CDR2 sequences are SEHNR and FQNEAQ (reference sequence). CDR3 length equals 15 residues. The CDR3 is CASSRDTVLLYEQYF. CDR3 nucleotide sequence: TGTGCCAGCAGCCGGGACACGGTTCTTCTCTACGAGCAGTACTTC.

This clone was counted only a few times. Other DNA sequences from this sample encode an identical CDR3 as well. The gene calls are TRBV19 and TRBJ1-5; D is possibly TRBD1 (6 bases). Per the germline V gene, CDR1 is LNHDA and CDR2 is SQIVND (reference sequence). CDR3 length equals 14 residues. Trimming pared 3 bases from V and 3 bases from J, leaving 9 bases between. The CDR3 spells CASSIRDNNQPQHF. The DNA of the CDR3 is TGTGCCAGTAGTATTCGGGACAACAATCAGCCCCAGCATTTT.

This clone was detected once. The chain joins TRBV18 to TRBJ1-2; 7 bases agree with TRBD1. V lost 5 bases and J lost 6; bases outside the gene matches: 6. CDR1 and CDR2 (germline): KGHSH, LQKENI. The CDR3 consists of 13 residues. The CDR3 is CASSSGQRNGYTF. Here the CDR3 DNA reads TGTGCCAGCTCATCGGGACAGCGCAATGGCTACACCTTC.

The chain combines TRBV28 with TRBJ1-2; 8 bases are shared with TRBD1. The V gene's germline CDR1 is MDHEN and CDR2 SYDVKM. This CDR3 has 14 amino acids. The trim removed 2 bases at V and 4 bases at J, leaving 3 bases unmatched. CDR3 in DNA: TGTGCCAGCAGTTTAGACAGGGGTGGCTATGGCTACACCTTC. It codes for CASSLDRGGYGYTF.

CDR3 bases: TGTGCCAGTACCCGCACTGGCGGGTCCTACGAGCAGTACTTC. Translating gives CASTRTGGSYEQYF. This chain links TRBV19 with TRBJ2-7; a weak D match, TRBD2 (5 bases). The V and J ends lost 7 bases and 1 base respectively, with 14 bases between them. CDR1 LNHDA and CDR2 SQIVND come from the germline V gene (reference sequence). The CDR3 is made up of 14 amino acids. Drawing the rest from reference TRBV19 and TRBJ2-7, the complete variable domain is DGGITQSPKYLFRKEGQNVTLSCEQNLNHDAMYWYRQDPGQGLRLIYYSQIVNDFQKGDIAEGYSVSREKKESFPLTVTSAQKNPTAFYLCASTRTGGSYEQYFGPGTRLTVT.

V usage is TRBV9 and J usage is TRBJ2-5; 11 bases align to TRBD1. This CDR3 is built from 16 residues. CDR1 is SGDLS and CDR2 is YYNGEE in the germline V gene. V lost 2 bases, J lost 5 bases, and 8 bases stayed unmatched. The CDR3 bases are TGTGCCAGCAGCGTTGGGACAGGGGGTCCATCGGAGACCCAGTACTTC. It specifies CASSVGTGGPSETQYF.

The CDR3: CASSFLRSNRDTQYF. Here the CDR3 DNA reads TGTGCCAGCAGCTTTCTGCGGTCTAATCGAGATACGCAGTATTTT. The genes are TRBV7-9 and TRBJ2-3, with no clear D. V was pared by 3 bases and J by 5 bases, with 15 bases between. CDR3 length equals 15 residues. Looked up from germline, CDR1 is SEHNR and CDR2 is FQNEAQ (reference sequence).